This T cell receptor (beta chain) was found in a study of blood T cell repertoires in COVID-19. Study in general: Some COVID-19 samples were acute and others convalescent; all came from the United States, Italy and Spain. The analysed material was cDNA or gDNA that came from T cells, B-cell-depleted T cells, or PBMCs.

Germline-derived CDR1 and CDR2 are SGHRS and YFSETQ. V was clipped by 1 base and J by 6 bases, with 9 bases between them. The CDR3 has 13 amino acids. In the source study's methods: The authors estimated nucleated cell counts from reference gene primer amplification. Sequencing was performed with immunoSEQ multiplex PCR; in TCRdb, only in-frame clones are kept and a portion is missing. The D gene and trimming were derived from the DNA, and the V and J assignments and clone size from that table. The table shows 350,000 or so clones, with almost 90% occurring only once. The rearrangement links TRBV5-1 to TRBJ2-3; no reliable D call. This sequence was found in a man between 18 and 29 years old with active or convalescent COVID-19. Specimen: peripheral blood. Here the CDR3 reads CASSLTNSDTQYF. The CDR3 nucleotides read TGCGCCAGCAGCTTGACTAATTCTGATACGCAGTATTTT.